These 24 T cell receptor beta chains were all obtained from the same sample, sequenced in a study of control samples from healthy donors and cancer patients. Some clones are missing from TCRdb's copy, which holds only in-frame ones; the method was immunoSEQ multiplex PCR. This sample has 79,000 or so clones, with around 90% found just once. The sequenced sample consisted of PBMCs. Every receptor here comes from a woman in her forties or fifties with colorectal cancer.

The gene calls are TRBV5-1 and TRBJ1-2; TRBD1 agrees at 7 bases. V was pared by 3 bases and J by 8 bases, with 16 bases of the junction left unmatched. Germline V CDR1 and CDR2: SGHRS, YFSETQ. The CDR3 contains 16 residues. The CDR3 DNA reads as TGCGCCAGCAGCTACTCAACTTGGGACAGTCGGAACGGCTACACCTTC. Protein: CASSYSTWDSRNGYTF.

This clone was recorded once. This chain connects TRBV30 to TRBJ2-6; perhaps TRBD1 as D (6 bases). V shed 0 bases and J shed 3 bases, with 15 bases lying between them. This CDR3 comprises 17 residues. CDR1 is GTSNPN, CDR2 SVGIG, per germline (reference sequence). The chain's CDR3 is CAWSVLVGAGGANVLTF. The CDR3 bases are TGTGCCTGGAGTGTACTAGTGGGGGCAGGTGGGGCCAACGTCCTGACTTTC.

V usage is TRBV18 and J usage is TRBJ2-1; D unresolved. CDR1 and CDR2 from the germline V gene are KGHSH and LQKENI. The CDR3 runs 13 residues. The V end lost 2 bases, the J end lost 3 bases, and 5 bases lay between the germline ends. The CDR3 loop is CASSPLDYNEQFF. CDR3 DNA sequence: TGTGCCAGCTCACCATTGGACTACAATGAGCAGTTCTTC.

This clone has more than one count but fewer than ten. J is TRBJ2-2 and V is TRBV5-3; D is uncertain. Being an ORF, TRBV5-3 has a function that is uncertain. The CDR3 loop spans 15 amino acids. V was pared by 6 bases and J by 0 bases, with 12 bases between. The CDR3 loop is CARTPGRPNTGELFF. The CDR3 DNA follows: TGTGCCAGAACTCCCGGACGGCCGAACACCGGGGAGCTGTTTTTT.

The chain joins TRBV25-1 to TRBJ2-3, with 8 nucleotides matching TRBD1. The germline CDR1 and CDR2 sequences are MGHDK and SYGVNS. The CDR3 sequence is 15 residues long. The V and J ends lost 7 bases and 2 bases, in that order; junction bases with no gene match: 8. The CDR3 nucleotides are TGTGCCAGCACCCCCGACAGGGGACCCACAGATACGCAGTATTTT. Translated, it gives CASTPDRGPTDTQYF.

The rearrangement uses TRBV6-5 and TRBJ2-3, with 10 nucleotides matching TRBD2. Germline CDR1 reads MNHEY; CDR2 reads SVGAGI. The CDR3 sequence is 15 residues long. V shed 7 bases and J 2 bases; nucleotides not matched to a gene: 6. The CDR3 DNA is TGTGCCAGCACATTGACTAGCGGGTCCACAGATACGCAGTATTTT. Translated, it gives CASTLTSGSTDTQYF.

The chain links TRBV7-2 to TRBJ2-5; 7 positions agree with TRBD2. The J segment lost 5 bases and the V segment lost 0 bases, leaving 6 bases of the junction unmatched. Germline V gene sequence: CDR1 SGHTA, CDR2 FQGNSA. CDR3 length equals 15 residues. This CDR3 is CASSLAQGSGETQYF. DNA of the CDR3: TGTGCCAGCAGCTTAGCGCAGGGTAGCGGGGAGACCCAGTACTTC. The variable domain in full, completed from reference TRBV7-2 and TRBJ2-5, reads GAGVSQSPSNKVTEKGKDVELRCDPISGHTALYWYRQSLGQGLEFLIYFQGNSAPDKSGLPSDRFSAERTGGSVSTLTIQRTQQEDSAVYLCASSLAQGSGETQYFGPGTRLLVL.

The CDR3: CAWSVPSHRGRRTGELFF. CDR3 bases: TGTGCCTGGAGTGTCCCTTCACACAGGGGGCGCAGGACCGGGGAGCTGTTTTTT. This chain joins TRBV30 and TRBJ2-2, with TRBD1 matching over 9 bases. The CDR3 is 18 amino acids. Trimming removed 0 bases from V and 5 bases from J; junction bases left unmatched: 13. Germline V lookup: CDR1 GTSNPN, CDR2 SVGIG (reference sequence).

The V and J genes are TRBV4-3 and TRBJ2-5, with D possibly matching TRBD1 (6 bases). Germline CDR1 LGHNA, CDR2 YSLEER. This CDR3 comprises 15 residues. V lost 0 bases and J lost 2, with 10 bases in between. The CDR3 spells CASSQDWTAQETQYF. CDR3 in DNA: TGCGCCAGCAGCCAAGATTGGACAGCGCAAGAGACCCAGTACTTC.

The chain has TRBV12-5 and TRBJ2-7, with 7 nucleotides matching TRBD1. V was pared by 6 bases and J by 13 bases, with 12 bases of the junction left unmatched. This CDR3 comprises 12 residues. Germline V gene data show CDR1 as LGHNT and CDR2 as FRNRAP. CDR3 region: CASGSGTESFYV. CDR3 bases: TGTGCTAGTGGCTCAGGGACAGAATCATTTTACGTC.

V is TRBV5-1 and J is TRBJ1-1; D is ambiguous. In germline, CDR1 is SGHRS, CDR2 YFSETQ. The CDR3 extends over 14 amino acids. V was pared by 0 bases and J by 2 bases, with 8 bases between. The CDR3 DNA sequence: TGCGCCAGCAGCTTGGATCACCTCAACACTGAAGCTTTCTTT. Translation gives CASSLDHLNTEAFF.

This chain links TRBV4-1 with TRBJ1-2; D remains ambiguous. This CDR3 is built from 15 residues. Germline assignment: CDR1 MGHRA and CDR2 YSYEKL. Between the trimmed V and J ends, which lost 4 bases and 0 bases, there was a span of 12 bases. CDR3: CASSPLIGANYGYTF. Written as DNA, the CDR3 is TGCGCCAGCAGCCCCCTTATCGGAGCTAACTATGGCTACACCTTC.

V gene TRBV5-5 combines with J gene TRBJ2-6, with no clear D. The germline V gene has CDR1 SGHKS and CDR2 YYEKEE (reference sequence). The CDR3 sequence is 13 residues long. The V end lost 6 bases, the J end lost 1 base, and 5 bases lay between the germline ends. CDR3 nucleotides: TGTGCCAGCATCCCTTCTGGGGCCAACGTCCTGACTTTC. It yields the protein CASIPSGANVLTF.

The gene calls are TRBV7-2 and TRBJ2-1, with 12 bases matching TRBD2. From germline, CDR1 is SGHTA and CDR2 FQGNSA. V was pared by 5 bases and J by 5 bases, with 4 bases of the junction left unmatched. The CDR3 has 15 residues. CDR3 nucleotides: TGTGCCAGCAGCCAGGGACTAGCGGGCCACAATGAGCAGTTCTTC. Translating it yields CASSQGLAGHNEQFF.

This chain joins TRBV4-3 and TRBJ1-1, with TRBD1 as a possible D gene (6 bases). V was cut by 0 bases and J by 8 bases, with 28 bases left in between. The CDR3 is 19 amino acids. Germline values: CDR1 LGHNA, CDR2 YSLEER. In nucleotides, the CDR3 is TGCGCCAGCAGCCAAGACGTTCTATGGGGGGCCCCAACCCCCCTAGAAGCTTTCTTT. This translates into CASSQDVLWGAPTPLEAFF.

The chain carries TRBV7-2 and TRBJ1-1, with TRBD1 matching 9 bases. V lost 5 bases and J lost 8; bases outside the gene matches: 3. Germline CDR1 is SGHTA and CDR2 is FQGNSA. The CDR3 extends over 12 amino acids. CDR3 amino acids: CASSPGTGEAFF. The CDR3 DNA is TGTGCCAGCAGCCCTGGGACAGGGGAAGCTTTCTTT.

CDR3 protein: CATSNGRRVAYNSPLHF. In DNA, the CDR3 is TGTGCCACCAGCAACGGGAGGAGGGTCGCCTATAATTCACCCCTCCACTTT. This chain connects TRBV15 to TRBJ1-6; no reliable D call. The V and J ends lost 4 bases and 2 bases respectively, with 15 bases between them. Germline V gene lookup returns CDR1 LNHNV and CDR2 YYDKDF (reference sequence). There are 17 residues in the CDR3.

The rearrangement links TRBV7-8 to TRBJ2-2; maybe TRBD1 (5 bases). Deletions cut 7 bases from V and 2 bases from J, with 11 bases between. From germline, CDR1 is SGHVS and CDR2 FQNEAQ. This CDR3 has 14 residues. The CDR3 protein is CASILDTNTGELFF. The DNA for the CDR3 is TGTGCCAGCATTCTGGACACCAACACCGGGGAGCTGTTTTTT.

The sample holds one count of this clone. This chain uses TRBV19 with TRBJ1-4; D call uncertain. Trimming took 1 base from V and 0 from J, leaving 6 bases between them. Germline loops: CDR1 LNHDA, CDR2 SQIVND (reference sequence). The CDR3 extends over 15 amino acids. The CDR3, as DNA: TGTGCCAGTAGTATAGTTGGAGCAACTAATGAAAAACTGTTTTTT. Its protein product is CASSIVGATNEKLFF.

This clone was found once. The chain links TRBV21-1 to TRBJ1-6. TRBV21-1 is noted as a pseudogene. The CDR3 is 16 residues long. CDR3 amino acids: CASSKAQGLVNSPLHF. Here the CDR3 DNA reads TGTGCCAGCAGCAAAGCGCAGGGACTAGTCAATTCACCCCTCCACTTT.

V is TRBV15 and J is TRBJ1-2; 10 bases are a match to TRBD1. The V and J ends lost 5 bases and 5 bases, in that order; junction bases with no gene match: 2. The CDR3 spans 13 residues. Germline values: CDR1 LNHNV, CDR2 YYDKDF (reference sequence). The CDR3 nucleotides read TGTGCCACCAGCGGGGGACAGGGGTATGGCTACACCTTC. Translating gives CATSGGQGYGYTF.

The chain joins TRBV6-2 or TRBV6-3 to TRBJ1-1; D gene ambiguous. The germline V gene has CDR1 MNHEY and CDR2 SVGEGT. The CDR3 covers 13 residues. Trimming shortened V by 6 bases and J by 1 base, and 9 bases separated the two germline ends. CDR3 region: CASSALGNTEAFF. In DNA form, the CDR3 reads TGTGCCAGCAGCGCGCTCGGGAACACTGAAGCTTTCTTT.

The rearrangement joins TRBV28 to TRBJ1-4; possible D gene TRBD1, 6 bases. Trimming cost V 6 bases and J 7 bases, with 18 bases left between them. The CDR3 is made up of 15 amino acids. Per the germline V gene, CDR1 is MDHEN and CDR2 is SYDVKM. The DNA of the CDR3 is TGTGCCAGCAGCCCGGGGGGGGCGCGAGCTGAAAAACTGTTTTTT. Translated: CASSPGGARAEKLFF.

This clone was seen more than once but under ten times. V usage is TRBV2 and J usage is TRBJ1-1; D is uncertain. V lost 7 bases, J lost 0 bases, and 9 bases lay in between. The CDR3 contains 13 residues. Germline values: CDR1 SNHLY, CDR2 FYNNEI. The CDR3 sequence is CASNRGMNTEAFF. The CDR3 DNA reads as TGTGCCAGCAACAGAGGCATGAACACTGAAGCTTTCTTT. Filled out from reference TRBV2 and TRBJ1-1, the complete variable domain reads EPEVTQTPSHQVTQMGQEVILRCVPISNHLYFYWYRQILGQKVEFLVSFYNNEISEKSEIFDDQFSVERPDGSNFTLKIRSTKLEDSAMYFCASNRGMNTEAFFGQGTRLTVV.